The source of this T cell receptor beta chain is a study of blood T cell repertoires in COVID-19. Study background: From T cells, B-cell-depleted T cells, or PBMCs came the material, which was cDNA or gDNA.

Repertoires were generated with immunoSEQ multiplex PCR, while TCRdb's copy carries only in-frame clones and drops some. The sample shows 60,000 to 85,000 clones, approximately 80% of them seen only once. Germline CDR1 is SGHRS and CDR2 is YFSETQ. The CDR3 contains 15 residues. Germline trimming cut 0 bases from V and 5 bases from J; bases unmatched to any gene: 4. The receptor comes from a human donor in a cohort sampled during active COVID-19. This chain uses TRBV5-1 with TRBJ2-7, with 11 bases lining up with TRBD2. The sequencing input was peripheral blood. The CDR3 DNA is TGCGCCAGCAGCTTGGGGGAACTAGCGGGAGACGAGCAGTACTTC. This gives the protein CASSLGELAGDEQYF.